These 10 T cell receptor beta chains were all obtained from the same sample, sequenced in a study of shared clonotypes between healthy human individuals. Using immunoSEQ multiplex PCR, the repertoire was profiled, and TCRdb retains in-frame clones only, with some absent. The table has about 1.1 million clones, approximately 80% seen once; the top ten hold roughly 0.82%. What was sequenced was memory CD4+ T cells from PBMCs. As to subset: CD45RA-negative fraction. The receptors were gathered from a man aged 18 to 30 in good health. Some clones in this sample may be carry-over from other donors' samples.

The chain joins TRBV7-2 to TRBJ1-5, with TRBD1 as a possible D gene (5 bases). V gave up 4 bases and J gave up 2 bases, with 12 bases separating them. Per germline, CDR1 SGHTA and CDR2 FQGNSA. The CDR3 contains 15 residues. The CDR3 DNA follows: TGTGCCAGCAGCTGGGGGGGTCCAGGCAATCAGCCCCAGCATTTT. It specifies CASSWGGPGNQPQHF.

This clone turned up a few times. CDR3 residues: CASSPPQGVSSYNEQFF. The CDR3 bases are TGTGCCAGCTCACCACCACAGGGCGTCTCCTCCTACAATGAGCAGTTCTTC. The chain is built from TRBV18 and TRBJ2-1; D is perhaps TRBD1 (6 bases). The CDR3 has 17 amino acids. Germline lookup yields CDR1 KGHSH and CDR2 LQKENI. Trimming removed 0 bases from V and 0 bases from J, with 12 bases in between.

On this clone: Given the absence of the conserved phenylalanine or tryptophan at the CDR3 end, a read error is likely. No DNA is shown, since the ends of the CDR3 on it are uncertain; the CDR3 is the one TCRdb lists. The rearrangement links TRBV4-1 to TRBJ2-7. Germline V CDR1 and CDR2: MGHRA, YSYEKL. The CDR3 numbers 8 amino acids, ends counted. The CDR3 is CASSQEIT.

The genes are TRBV15 and TRBJ2-2; tentatively, D is TRBD1 (5 bases). The CDR3 has 14 residues. V was cut by 0 bases and J by 7 bases, with 9 bases left in between. Germline CDR1 reads LNHNV; CDR2 reads YYDKDF (reference sequence). The CDR3 reads CATSRDRVVGELFF. CDR3 DNA: TGTGCCACCAGCAGAGACAGGGTTGTCGGGGAGCTGTTTTTT.

The genes are TRBV4-2 and TRBJ2-4, with 11 bases aligning to TRBD2. J lost 3 bases, V lost 0 bases, and 7 bases had no gene match. Germline CDR1 reads LGHNA; CDR2 reads YNFKEQ. This CDR3 comprises 18 residues. The CDR3 is CASSQDTGTSGGKNIQYF. CDR3 bases: TGTGCCAGCAGCCAAGACACCGGGACTAGCGGAGGCAAAAACATTCAGTACTTC.

V is TRBV6-6 and J is TRBJ1-3; 8 nucleotides align to TRBD1. CDR1 MNHNY and CDR2 SVGAGI come from the germline V gene (reference sequence). The CDR3 contains 15 residues. V was pared by 4 bases and J by 2 bases, with 4 bases of the junction left unmatched. CDR3 bases: TGTGCCAGCAGTTGGGGGACAGGAGCTGGAAACACCATATATTTT. Its protein is CASSWGTGAGNTIYF.

This clone was recorded a few times. This chain links TRBV11-3 with TRBJ2-3; 8 bases align to TRBD2. The germline V gene encodes CDR1 SGHNT and CDR2 YENEEA. The CDR3 spans 16 residues. The V segment lost 5 bases and the J segment 6 bases; nucleotides outside the gene matches: 13. The CDR3 DNA is TGTGCCAGCAGCGGACCCCAAGAGCGGGAGTCCGATACGCAGTATTTT. It codes for CASSGPQERESDTQYF.

The rearrangement links TRBV10-3 to TRBJ1-4, with 7 nucleotides matching TRBD1. CDR3 length equals 15 residues. The V segment lost 5 bases and the J segment 6 bases; nucleotides outside the gene matches: 9. The germline V gene has CDR1 ENHRY and CDR2 SYGVKD. CDR3 sequence: CAISLGAGGDEKLFF. CDR3 nucleotides: TGTGCCATCAGTTTAGGGGCAGGGGGTGATGAAAAACTGTTTTTT.

This chain joins TRBV6-1 and TRBJ1-2, with a weak D call TRBD1 (5 bases). The CDR3 has 13 residues. Germline V gene data show CDR1 as MNHNS and CDR2 as SASEGT. V was trimmed by 3 bases and J by 8 bases, leaving 13 bases between them. CDR3 protein: CASSDGTQRGYTF. The CDR3 DNA sequence: TGTGCCAGCAGTGACGGGACCCAAAGGGGCTACACCTTC.

The chain has TRBV29-1 and TRBJ1-4; TRBD1 aligns across 9 bases. After removal of 7 bases from V and 5 bases from J, the junction contained 5 bases not matched to a gene. Germline lookup yields CDR1 SQVTM and CDR2 ANQGSEA. The CDR3 is 13 residues long. CDR3 DNA sequence: TGCAGCGCAGAGACAGGGGGGAATGAAAAACTGTTTTTT. It encodes CSAETGGNEKLFF.